These 8 T cell receptor beta chains share one sample of origin, sequenced in a study of shared clonotypes between healthy human individuals. Produced via immunoSEQ multiplex PCR; TCRdb's table is partial and in-frame only. The data hold a few hundred thousand clones, with around three quarters observed a single time. Sequenced input: PBMCs. Receptors were obtained from a middle-aged woman in good health. Some clones in this sample may be carry-over from other donors' samples.

Only one count was recorded for this clone. This rearrangement joins TRBV5-1 to TRBJ2-5; 7 bases agree with TRBD1. CDR3 length: 14 amino acids. Germline loops: CDR1 SGHRS, CDR2 YFSETQ. V lost 4 bases and J lost 2; bases outside the gene matches: 5. This CDR3 reads CASSLQGMQETQYF. The CDR3 DNA follows: TGCGCCAGCAGCCTACAGGGGATGCAAGAGACCCAGTACTTC.

The gene calls are TRBV7-9 and TRBJ2-2, with 7 bases matching TRBD2. This CDR3 contains 17 residues. V dropped 5 bases and J dropped 1; count of bases not matched to a gene: 10. Germline CDR1 SEHNR, CDR2 FQNEAQ (reference sequence). Here the CDR3 DNA reads TGTGCCAGCAGCCCCCCCGGGGAGCGGGGGAACACCGGGGAGCTGTTTTTT. It specifies CASSPPGERGNTGELFF.

This clone was detected once. The chain couples TRBV10-3 to TRBJ2-7, with TRBD1 identical over 10 bases. Germline V lookup: CDR1 ENHRY, CDR2 SYGVKD. This CDR3 spans 14 amino acids. The V segment lost 6 bases and the J segment 4 bases; nucleotides outside the gene matches: 6. CDR3 nucleotides: TGTGCCATCAGGATCGGGACAGGGGAATACGAGCAGTACTTC. Protein product: CAIRIGTGEYEQYF.

This chain joins TRBV6-6 and TRBJ2-7, with D maybe TRBD2 (7 bases). The CDR3 is 15 residues long. Trimming stripped 9 bases from V and 0 bases from J, with 18 bases between. Germline CDR1 MNHNY, CDR2 SVGAGI (reference sequence). The CDR3 sequence is CASSGGLAASYEQYF. The CDR3 coding sequence is TGTGCCAGTTCCGGGGGGCTAGCGGCCTCCTACGAGCAGTACTTC.

As concerns this clone: Other DNA sequences from this sample encode an identical CDR3 as well. The rearrangement uses TRBV18 and TRBJ2-1, with 8 nucleotides matching TRBD2. The CDR3 is 13 residues long. Germline assignment: CDR1 KGHSH and CDR2 LQKENI. V was pared by 2 bases and J by 7 bases, with 1 base of the junction left unmatched. The CDR3 protein is CASSPSGGNEQFF. The CDR3 DNA is TGTGCCAGCTCACCATCGGGGGGGAATGAGCAGTTCTTC.

This chain connects TRBV18 to TRBJ2-3, with TRBD1 matching 7 bases. With 6 bases clipped from V and 2 bases from J, the junction kept 8 bases outside the gene matches. Germline V CDR1 and CDR2: KGHSH, LQKENI. The length of the CDR3 is 15 residues. The CDR3 nucleotides are TGTGCCAGCTCTCTCGAGGGGGCCCCCACAGATACGCAGTATTTT. Protein sequence: CASSLEGAPTDTQYF.

This clone occurred a few times. The J gene is TRBJ2-7, the V gene TRBV28; 7 nucleotides align to TRBD1. Germline-derived CDR1 and CDR2 are MDHEN and SYDVKM. CDR3 length equals 15 residues. J gave up 6 bases and V 5 bases, and 13 bases lay outside the gene matches. DNA for the CDR3: TGTGCCAGCAGTCGTACAGGGGCCCAGGGGAGCGAGCAGTACTTC. It yields the protein CASSRTGAQGSEQYF.

V gene TRBV4-1 combines with J gene TRBJ2-7, with TRBD2 identical over 12 bases. The CDR3 runs to 17 residues. Germline CDR1 is MGHRA and CDR2 is YSYEKL. Germline trimming cut 1 base from V and 1 base from J; bases unmatched to any gene: 5. CDR3 nucleotides: TGCGCCAGCAGCCAAGCCCCGACTAGCGGGAGTTCCTACGAGCAGTACTTC. It codes for CASSQAPTSGSSYEQYF.